This T cell receptor beta chain was observed in a study of CD8 T cells in Susac syndrome. The authors reverse transcribed roughly 0.5 to 1 ug RNA with random hexamers. It was immunoSEQ multiplex PCR that amplified TCR beta CDR3 across 54 Vbeta and 13 Jbeta. TCRdb re-called the immunoSEQ multiplex PCR reads through MiXCR, storing one row per CDR3 protein. The profile shows 150,000 to 200,000 distinct CDR3 sequences, more than 95% of them singletons. Germline CDR1 is SNHLY and CDR2 is FYNNEI. The CDR3 runs 13 residues. Deletions cut 6 bases from V and 4 bases from J, with 12 bases between. This clonotype was obtained from a human donor with Susac syndrome. The chain recombines TRBV2 with TRBJ1-1; D is possibly TRBD1 (5 bases). Sequencing was carried out using CD4+ T cells from PBMCs. The CDR3 region is CASRLRGTTEAFF. The CDR3 DNA sequence: TGTGCCAGCAGACTAAGGGGAACCACTGAAGCTTTCTTT. Looking up the rest from reference TRBV2 and TRBJ1-1 gives the full variable domain: EPEVTQTPSHQVTQMGQEVILRCVPISNHLYFYWYRQILGQKVEFLVSFYNNEISEKSEIFDDQFSVERPDGSNFTLKIRSTKLEDSAMYFCASRLRGTTEAFFGQGTRLTVV.